Reported below is one TCR beta chain. The sample is drawn from a study of technical replicates of blood from a handful of donors. The CDR3 is made up of 12 amino acids. V dropped 11 bases and J dropped 4; count of bases not matched to a gene: 3. Germline CDR1 reads ENHRY; CDR2 reads SYGVKD. Sequencing was performed with immunoSEQ multiplex PCR; in TCRdb, only in-frame clones are kept and a portion is missing. Of 45,000 to 50,000 clones in the sample, 80% to 95% were seen once. Material: PBMCs. The genes are TRBV10-3 and TRBJ1-1; TRBD1 matches 11 bases. The sequence was obtained from a human donor in good health. Some clones in this sample may be carry-over from other donors' samples. For the CDR3, the DNA is TGTGCCGCGGGACAGGGGGGCACTGAAGCTTTCTTT. This gives the protein CAAGQGGTEAFF.